These 32 T cell receptor beta chains were sequenced from one sample in a study of beta chain features in type 1 diabetes. The authors reverse transcribed all of the isolated RNA, so sequencing captured expressed TCRB transcripts. The repertoire was sequenced with immunoSEQ multiplex PCR; TCRdb's copy has only in-frame clones and lacks some. This table holds roughly 170,000 clones, more than 10% found once. Specimen: central memory CD4+ T cells from blood. The receptors here all came from a woman under 30 in good health.

This clone appeared a few times. The chain joins TRBV7-9 to TRBJ2-1; the D gene is possibly TRBD1 (6 bases). CDR1 is SEHNR, CDR2 FQNEAQ, per germline (reference sequence). With 5 bases removed from V and 5 bases from J, the gap between germline ends came to 19 bases. The CDR3 consists of 16 residues. The CDR3 reads CASSSGQSLANNEQFF. In nucleotides, the CDR3 is TGTGCCAGCAGCAGCGGACAGTCTCTGGCGAACAATGAGCAGTTCTTC.

This clone was detected only a few times. The chain's CDR3 is CASLGQPTRTEAFF. For the CDR3, the DNA is TGTGCCAGCTTAGGACAGCCGACTCGCACTGAAGCTTTCTTT. The gene calls are TRBV28 and TRBJ1-1, with a tentative D call TRBD1 (6 bases). This CDR3 is built from 14 residues. CDR1 is MDHEN and CDR2 is SYDVKM in the germline V gene. V lost 8 bases and J lost 4, with 17 bases in between. Full variable domain (rest looked up from reference TRBV28 and TRBJ1-1): DVKVTQSSRYLVKRTGEKVFLECVQDMDHENMFWYRQDPGLGLRLIYFSYDVKMKEKGDIPEGYSVSREKKERFSLILESASTNQTSMYLCASLGQPTRTEAFFGQGTRLTVV.

This clone has only a few counts. The V gene is TRBV6-5, the J gene TRBJ1-5; D unclear. This CDR3 spans 13 amino acids. From germline, CDR1 is MNHEY and CDR2 SVGAGI. V was pared by 5 bases and J by 5 bases, with 10 bases between. Here the CDR3 reads CASSPQLDQPQHF. The CDR3, as DNA: TGTGCCAGCAGTCCCCAGTTGGATCAGCCCCAGCATTTT.

The table lists this clone with a few counts. The chain has TRBV29-1 and TRBJ1-2; the D gene is possibly TRBD1 (5 bases). The CDR3 is 13 residues long. Germline CDR1 and CDR2: SQVTM and ANQGSEA. V was clipped by 4 bases and J by 5 bases, with 14 bases between them. The CDR3: CSVVLGLGYGYTF. DNA for the CDR3: TGCAGCGTTGTTCTGGGACTGGGTTATGGCTACACCTTC.

The chain is built from TRBV30 and TRBJ1-1, with no clear D. The CDR3 covers 13 residues. V was pared by 0 bases and J by 0 bases, with 5 bases between. CDR1 is GTSNPN, CDR2 SVGIG, per germline (reference sequence). CDR3 sequence (DNA): TGTGCCTGGAGTGTTGGAGTGAACACTGAAGCTTTCTTT. Translated: CAWSVGVNTEAFF. Based on the CDR3 plus reference TRBV30 and TRBJ1-1, the full variable domain is SQTIHQWPATLVQPVGSPLSLECTVEGTSNPNLYWYRQAAGRGLQLLFYSVGIGQISSEVPQNLSASRPQDRQFILSSKKLLLSDSGFYLCAWSVGVNTEAFFGQGTRLTVV.

This chain links TRBV29-1 with TRBJ2-3; D is unclear. Germline-derived CDR1 and CDR2 are SQVTM and ANQGSEA. With 8 bases removed from V and 0 bases from J, the gap between germline ends came to 15 bases. The CDR3 is 14 residues long. The CDR3 DNA reads as TGCAGCCTGATATTGGCGGTGAGCACAGATACGCAGTATTTT. Its translation is CSLILAVSTDTQYF.

The CDR3: CASSLPAGGSEQYF. Here the CDR3 DNA reads TGTGCCAGCAGCTTACCAGCGGGAGGAAGTGAGCAGTACTTC. This rearrangement joins TRBV7-2 to TRBJ2-7; 9 positions agree with TRBD2. This CDR3 is built from 14 residues. Germline V gives CDR1 SGHTA, CDR2 FQGNSA. J lost 7 bases, V lost 2 bases, and 6 bases had no gene match.

This clone appeared a few times. This sequence joins TRBV5-1 and TRBJ2-2; D is perhaps TRBD1 (5 bases). There are 15 residues in the CDR3. The V and J ends lost 4 bases and 4 bases respectively, with 14 bases between them. From germline, CDR1 is SGHRS and CDR2 YFSETQ. The CDR3 here is CASSGQGSGTGELFF. CDR3 sequence (DNA): TGCGCCAGCAGCGGTCAGGGCTCTGGCACCGGGGAGCTGTTTTTT.

This clone was found once. The chain employs TRBV5-1 and TRBJ2-5; TRBD2 matches at 10 bases. Trimming at V came to 0 bases and at J to 1 base, leaving 12 bases not matched to a gene. From germline, CDR1 is SGHRS and CDR2 YFSETQ. The CDR3 has 19 residues. The CDR3 bases are TGCGCCAGCAGCTTGGCCCTCCTAGCGGGAGTAAACGTCCAAGAGACCCAGTACTTC. As protein: CASSLALLAGVNVQETQYF.

This clone was seen more than once but under ten times. CDR3: CASSPDRPRGEQFF. CDR3 nucleotides: TGTGCCAGCTCACCAGATCGACCCAGGGGAGAGCAGTTCTTC. The chain joins TRBV18 to TRBJ2-1, with D possibly being TRBD1 (6 bases). CDR3 length: 14 residues. V was shortened by 2 bases and J by 10 bases, with 15 bases between the two germline ends. The germline gives CDR1 KGHSH, CDR2 LQKENI.

Concerning this clone itself: Additional DNA sequences in this sample encode the identical CDR3. The chain links TRBV7-3 to TRBJ2-3, with TRBD2 as a possible D gene (6 bases). The germline V and J ends were trimmed by 0 bases and 0 bases, with 7 bases remaining between them. This CDR3 comprises 15 residues. CDR1 SGHTA and CDR2 FQGTGA come from the germline V gene. CDR3 DNA sequence: TGTGCCAGCAGCTTAACCAGCGGGAGCACAGATACGCAGTATTTT. This codes for CASSLTSGSTDTQYF. The whole variable domain, remainder taken from reference TRBV7-3 and TRBJ2-3, is GAGVSQTPSNKVTEKGKYVELRCDPISGHTALYWYRQSLGQGPEFLIYFQGTGAADDSGLPNDRFFAVRPEGSVSTLKIQRTERGDSAVYLCASSLTSGSTDTQYFGPGTRLTVL.

This clone was seen only a few times. This chain joins TRBV27 and TRBJ2-7; 8 nucleotides agree with TRBD1. The junction had 7 bases not matched to a gene; V was cut back by 5 bases and J by 4 bases. There are 14 residues in the CDR3. The V gene's germline CDR1 is MNHEY and CDR2 SMNVEV (reference sequence). The CDR3 spells CASSDRDRTYEQYF. In DNA, the CDR3 is TGTGCCAGCAGTGACCGGGACAGGACGTACGAGCAGTACTTC.

This clone has only a few counts. The chain employs TRBV30 and TRBJ2-1, with TRBD2 as a possible D gene (6 bases). Germline CDR1 reads GTSNPN; CDR2 reads SVGIG (reference sequence). Between the trimmed V and J ends, which lost 1 base and 11 bases, there was a span of 12 bases. CDR3 length equals 12 residues. The CDR3: CAWSEDYAQQFF. The CDR3 DNA reads as TGTGCCTGGAGTGAGGACTACGCTCAGCAGTTCTTC.

There are a few counts of this clone. CDR3 sequence (DNA): TGTGCCAGCAGTTTTCTAGCTGGAAACACCATATATTTT. Its protein product is CASSFLAGNTIYF. V and J are TRBV27 and TRBJ1-3; D is uncertain. Looked up from germline, CDR1 is MNHEY and CDR2 is SMNVEV (reference sequence). This CDR3 region has 13 residues. Deletions cut 3 bases from V and 2 bases from J, with 5 bases between.

This clone occurred a few times. The chain employs TRBV11-2 and TRBJ2-1; 11 bases line up with TRBD2. Trimming removed 3 bases from V and 10 bases from J; junction bases left unmatched: 11. The CDR3 contains 16 residues. Germline V gene data show CDR1 as SGHAT and CDR2 as FQNNGV. The CDR3 sequence: CASSFSASGRTGEQFF. CDR3 DNA sequence: TGTGCCAGCAGCTTTTCCGCTAGCGGGAGGACGGGGGAGCAGTTCTTC.

This clone was detected only a few times. V gene TRBV29-1 combines with J gene TRBJ1-1; 7 nucleotides agree with TRBD1. The V gene end was trimmed by 2 bases and the J gene end by 4 bases; junction bases not matched to a gene: 7. Germline values: CDR1 SQVTM, CDR2 ANQGSEA. CDR3 length: 14 amino acids. The CDR3 sequence: CSVEKRGLGTEAFF. Written as DNA, the CDR3 is TGCAGCGTTGAAAAAAGGGGGCTGGGCACTGAAGCTTTCTTT.

The V call is TRBV2, the J call TRBJ2-1, with 9 bases lining up with TRBD2. The germline V gene has CDR1 SNHLY and CDR2 FYNNEI. The CDR3 loop spans 16 amino acids. The V gene end was trimmed by 2 bases and the J gene end by 7 bases; junction bases not matched to a gene: 9. The CDR3 protein is CASSEFHPGLANEQFF. The DNA for the CDR3 is TGTGCCAGCAGTGAATTCCACCCGGGACTAGCTAATGAGCAGTTCTTC.

V usage is TRBV4-1 and J usage is TRBJ2-3; TRBD2 might be the D (5 bases). This CDR3 is 17 amino acids long. Germline CDR1 is MGHRA and CDR2 is YSYEKL. V lost 1 base, J lost 1 base, and 15 bases lay in between. The DNA for the CDR3 is TGCGCCAGCAGCCAAGGGAGCGGAGTACTAGGCACAGATACGCAGTATTTT. It encodes CASSQGSGVLGTDTQYF.

In this sample, this clone turned up a few times. The CDR3 DNA is TGCGCCAGCAGCCAAAGGTCTGGACTAGACGGAGATGAGCAGTTCTTC. It encodes CASSQRSGLDGDEQFF. The genes are TRBV4-1 and TRBJ2-1; 7 bases are a match to TRBD2. V trimming: 2 bases; J trimming: 8 bases; junction bases outside the gene matches: 12. Germline V CDR1 and CDR2: MGHRA, YSYEKL. The CDR3 extends over 16 amino acids.

This clone is labeled medium-sized. The chain is built from TRBV29-1 and TRBJ1-4; D remains unclear. Germline V CDR1 and CDR2: SQVTM, ANQGSEA. The CDR3 consists of 12 residues. The ends were cut back, 4 bases at V and 6 bases at J, with 9 bases in the middle. CDR3 DNA sequence: TGCAGCGTTGCCGGGTGGGATGAAAAACTGTTTTTT. Amino acid sequence: CSVAGWDEKLFF.

This clone was detected only a few times. The chain carries TRBV11-3 and TRBJ2-1; 7 bases fit TRBD2. The CDR3 runs 15 residues. J lost 0 bases, V lost 4 bases, and 3 bases had no gene match. Germline CDR1 is SGHNT and CDR2 is YENEEA. The CDR3 spells CASSSAGSSYNEQFF. The CDR3, as DNA: TGTGCCAGCAGCTCAGCGGGGAGCTCCTACAATGAGCAGTTCTTC.

Regarding this clone: Within the sample, other DNA sequences also encode this same CDR3. The genes are TRBV7-2 and TRBJ2-3; TRBD2 is a possible D gene (6 bases). V shed 5 bases and J shed 2 bases, with 11 bases lying between them. The CDR3 extends over 14 amino acids. Germline V gene sequence: CDR1 SGHTA, CDR2 FQGNSA. The CDR3 here is CASSPGLTTDTQYF. The CDR3, as DNA: TGTGCCAGCAGCCCGGGACTGACCACAGATACGCAGTATTTT.

V usage is TRBV18 and J usage is TRBJ2-1, with TRBD1 identical over 8 bases. CDR3 size: 13 residues. The germline V gene has CDR1 KGHSH and CDR2 LQKENI. The ends lost 2 bases at V and 9 bases at J; junction bases unmatched: 3. The CDR3 is CASSPGQGSEQFF. The CDR3 nucleotides are TGTGCCAGCTCACCAGGACAGGGAAGTGAGCAGTTCTTC.

This clone appeared a few times. This chain links TRBV29-1 with TRBJ1-4; possible D gene TRBD1, 5 bases. The CDR3 consists of 14 residues. V was pared by 6 bases and J by 8 bases, with 19 bases between. In germline, CDR1 is SQVTM, CDR2 ANQGSEA. CDR3 nucleotide sequence: TGCAGCGTAGGCGCTCAGGGAAGTCGAGAAAAACTGTTTTTT. This translates into CSVGAQGSREKLFF.

The chain carries TRBV11-2 and TRBJ1-1; no clear D gene. Trimming cost V 6 bases and J 7 bases, with 12 bases left between them. The CDR3 is 12 amino acids. Germline V gene sequence: CDR1 SGHAT, CDR2 FQNNGV. CDR3 region: CASSPLGVEAFF. In DNA form, the CDR3 reads TGTGCCAGCAGTCCCCTGGGAGTTGAAGCTTTCTTT.

This clone turned up a few times. This sequence joins TRBV28 and TRBJ2-7; D uncertain. The CDR3 loop spans 13 amino acids. The germline CDR1 and CDR2 sequences are MDHEN and SYDVKM. V was clipped by 3 bases and J by 0 bases, with 6 bases between them. CDR3 bases: TGTGCCAGCAGTTTCACTTCCTCCTACGAGCAGTACTTC. This codes for CASSFTSSYEQYF.

This clone came up a few times. The chain is built from TRBV19 and TRBJ1-2; 9 bases align to TRBD1. The CDR3 is 14 amino acids. The V gene's germline CDR1 is LNHDA and CDR2 SQIVND (reference sequence). J was trimmed by 7 bases and V by 0 bases; bases with no gene match: 3. CDR3 nucleotides: TGTGCCAGTAGTATAGATGGACAGGGGCTTGGCTACACCTTC. Protein sequence: CASSIDGQGLGYTF.

The chain has TRBV30 and TRBJ1-1; 10 bases agree with TRBD1. Germline V lookup: CDR1 GTSNPN, CDR2 SVGIG (reference sequence). The V segment lost 7 bases and the J segment 3 bases; nucleotides outside the gene matches: 8. This CDR3 spans 14 amino acids. The CDR3 spells CASNRDRGYTEAFF. The CDR3 DNA is TGTGCCTCAAACAGGGACAGGGGATACACTGAAGCTTTCTTT.

The chain employs TRBV9 and TRBJ2-6; D call uncertain. The CDR3 length is 13 residues. Trimming removed 6 bases at V and 3 bases at J, with 7 bases between. The germline V gene has CDR1 SGDLS and CDR2 YYNGEE. Here the CDR3 DNA reads TGTGCCAGCACGACAAGTGGGGCCAACGTCCTGACTTTC. Its protein is CASTTSGANVLTF.

A few counts support this clone. The gene calls are TRBV25-1 and TRBJ2-1; D perhaps matches TRBD1 (5 bases). Trimming stripped 8 bases from V and 7 bases from J, with 9 bases between. Germline V lookup: CDR1 MGHDK, CDR2 SYGVNS. The CDR3 sequence is 11 residues long. For the CDR3, the DNA is TGTGCCAGCCCCAGGGAAAATGAGCAGTTCTTC. It is translated as CASPRENEQFF.

This clone was seen only a few times. CDR3 sequence (DNA): TGCGCCAGCAGCACCCGGGGGGGGACCGGGGAGCTGTTTTTT. Its translation is CASSTRGGTGELFF. The chain employs TRBV5-1 and TRBJ2-2, with 8 bases that match TRBD2. This CDR3 has 14 residues. Germline loops: CDR1 SGHRS, CDR2 YFSETQ. Trimming removed 4 bases from V and 5 bases from J; junction bases left unmatched: 4.

The chain has TRBV30 and TRBJ1-5, with D perhaps TRBD1 (6 bases). The CDR3 is made up of 13 amino acids. CDR1 GTSNPN and CDR2 SVGIG come from the germline V gene (reference sequence). The ends were cut back, 5 bases at V and 4 bases at J, with 12 bases in the middle. In DNA form, the CDR3 reads TGTGCCTGGCAGACAGGTCCTAATCAGCCCCAGCATTTT. Translating gives CAWQTGPNQPQHF.